This T cell receptor (beta chain) originates from a study of cytomegalovirus exposure and HLA in healthy donors. Study-wide results and limits: In an earlier analysis, most TCR beta V segments were productive about 87% or about 30% of the time.

The PCR contained 60 Vbeta and 13 Jbeta primers. Data came from immunoSEQ multiplex PCR; TCRdb stores just in-frame clones and leaves some out. Here the sample spans 200,000 to 250,000 clones, approximately 88% being singletons. The CDR3 is made up of 16 amino acids. Germline V gene sequence: CDR1 MNHEY, CDR2 SVGAGI. In the case of this clone: Its antigen is still unknown.

Sequencing was done on a sample of PBMCs. The clonotype comes from a boy between 2 and 10 years old in good health and CMV-seronegative. The chain recombines TRBV6-5 with TRBJ2-5; TRBD1 matches at 7 bases. Judging by the DNA end, TRBJ2-7 fits better; the J call may be wrong. The CDR3: CASSSPGTENPYEQYF. CDR3 coding DNA: TGTGCCAGCAGTTCCCCCGGGACAGAAAATCCCTACGAGCAGTACTTC.